The sequence of this T cell receptor beta chain was determined in a study of OX40 agonist ivuxolimab in advanced cancers. Study-wide background: Those enrolled were roughly 85% male, with a mean age of around 57 years and ages from 23 to 79. Three individuals attained partial responses, comprising one hepatocellular carcinoma case and two cutaneous melanoma cases.

Generated by immunoSEQ multiplex PCR, the TCRdb table keeps only in-frame clones and is missing some. The data show some 69,000 clones, about 90% seen once. As to this clone: The antigen remains unidentified.

Findings and caveats of the study: Patients who responded partially at 0.1-3.0 mg/kg showed clonal expansion ranking among the lowest. Antigen targets of the expanded peripheral T cells went undetermined.

This receptor was identified in an adult with an advanced solid tumor such as melanoma, head and neck, liver or kidney cancer. Sequenced here: CD4+ or CD8+ T cells sorted from blood, sampled in a trial of the OX40 agonist ivuxolimab.

The CDR3, as DNA: TGTGCCAGCAGTGTGGGGTTTAACTATGGCTACACCTTC. Translating it yields CASSVGFNYGYTF. The chain couples TRBV25-1 to TRBJ1-2; no clear D gene. V was cut by 4 bases and J by 1 base, with 7 bases left in between. Germline V lookup: CDR1 MGHDK, CDR2 SYGVNS. The CDR3 covers 13 residues.